Presented here are 8 T cell receptor beta chains from one specimen sequenced in a study of post-analysis software for immune sequencing data. Findings and limits, study-wide: There were about five TRBV segments more frequent in patients than controls, and TRBV5-6, TRBV5-1 and TRBV20-1 were among them.

These TCRs' antigens remain unknown. Every TCR beta cDNA library bore unique molecular identifiers. TCRdb fed the PCR reads into MiXCR, producing one record per CDR3 protein. The sample includes about 570,000 distinct CDR3 sequences, about a third seen only once; the top ten take approximately 6%. Material for sequencing was blood. The receptors were sampled from a girl aged 2-17 years with multiple sclerosis.

The table lists this clonotype with many counts. This chain joins TRBV6-5 and TRBJ2-5; no clear D gene. V gave up 2 bases and J gave up 3 bases, with 10 bases separating them. The CDR3 is 14 amino acids. Per germline, CDR1 MNHEY and CDR2 SVGAGI. CDR3 DNA: TGTGCCAGCAGTTACCCAACACGCGAAGAGACCCAGTACTTC. Residues: CASSYPTREETQYF.

The chain recombines TRBV11-2 with TRBJ2-7; 9 positions match TRBD2. The germline V gene encodes CDR1 SGHAT and CDR2 FQNNGV. J was trimmed by 2 bases and V by 5 bases; bases with no gene match: 13. The CDR3 contains 17 residues. The CDR3 DNA reads as TGTGCCAGCAGCGGAGAGCCGACTAGCGGAACTACCTACGAGCAGTACTTC. This gives the protein CASSGEPTSGTTYEQYF.

This clonotype has ten or more counts. This sequence joins TRBV7-2 and TRBJ1-4; 9 positions match TRBD1. The germline V gene encodes CDR1 SGHTA and CDR2 FQGNSA. The CDR3 is 14 amino acids. V lost 5 bases, J lost 5 bases, and 3 bases stayed unmatched. Here the CDR3 DNA reads TGTGCCAGCAGCCCGGACAGGGGCAATGAAAAACTGTTTTTT. Amino acid sequence: CASSPDRGNEKLFF.

V usage is TRBV5-1 and J usage is TRBJ2-1, with 13 bases aligning to TRBD2. Trimming at V came to 3 bases and at J to 10 bases, leaving 7 bases not matched to a gene. The length of the CDR3 is 15 residues. In germline, CDR1 is SGHRS, CDR2 YFSETQ. This CDR3 is CASSSGLAGIEEQFF. The CDR3 DNA reads as TGCGCCAGCAGCTCGGGACTAGCGGGGATAGAGGAGCAGTTCTTC. The variable domain in full, with the rest retrieved from reference TRBV5-1 and TRBJ2-1, is KAGVTQTPRYLIKTRGQQVTLSCSPISGHRSVSWYQQTPGQGLQFLFEYFSETQRNKGNFPGRFSGRQFSNSRSEMNVSTLELGDSALYLCASSSGLAGIEEQFFGPGTRLTVL.

The rearrangement joins TRBV28 to TRBJ2-3, with D uncertain. V lost 10 bases, J lost 2 bases, and 10 bases lay in between. Germline V gene lookup returns CDR1 MDHEN and CDR2 SYDVKM. CDR3 length equals 12 residues. DNA for the CDR3: TGTGCCACACAATGGGACACAGATACGCAGTATTTT. Its translation: CATQWDTDTQYF.

This CDR3 is CASSEIYEQYF. In DNA form, the CDR3 reads TGTGCCAGCAGTGAAATTTACGAGCAGTACTTC. This chain uses TRBV2 with TRBJ2-7; the D is unclear. Trimming cost V 2 bases and J 4 bases, with 3 bases left between them. The CDR3 has 11 amino acids. The germline V gene has CDR1 SNHLY and CDR2 FYNNEI. The full variable domain, its missing parts supplied by reference TRBV2 and TRBJ2-7, is EPEVTQTPSHQVTQMGQEVILRCVPISNHLYFYWYRQILGQKVEFLVSFYNNEISEKSEIFDDQFSVERPDGSNFTLKIRSTKLEDSAMYFCASSEIYEQYFGPGTRLTVT.

The chain has TRBV6-6 and TRBJ2-5, with a tentative D call TRBD2 (5 bases). CDR3 length: 14 amino acids. V lost 2 bases to trimming and J lost 4 bases, with 11 bases between them. The germline V gene encodes CDR1 MNHNY and CDR2 SVGAGI (reference sequence). CDR3 sequence reads: CASSYEGGRETQYF. The CDR3 nucleotides are TGTGCCAGCAGTTACGAAGGTGGGAGAGAGACCCAGTACTTC.

This rearrangement joins TRBV13 to TRBJ1-1; tentative D call: TRBD1 (5 bases). The CDR3 contains 14 residues. V was cut by 5 bases and J by 0 bases, with 10 bases left in between. From germline, CDR1 is PRHDT and CDR2 FYEKMQ (reference sequence). CDR3 amino acids: CASSIGHVNTEAFF. CDR3 bases: TGTGCCAGCAGCATCGGACACGTGAACACTGAAGCTTTCTTT. The entire variable domain, with the rest obtained from reference TRBV13 and TRBJ1-1, is as follows: AAGVIQSPRHLIKEKRETATLKCYPIPRHDTVYWYQQGPGQDPQFLISFYEKMQSDKGSIPDRFSAQQFSDYHSELNMSSLELGDSALYFCASSIGHVNTEAFFGQGTRLTVV.